Listed below are T cell receptor beta chains from one sample, sequenced in a study of PD-1 blockade in mismatch repair-deficient tumors. TCRdb keeps only in-frame clones here, not all; method: immunoSEQ multiplex PCR. The sample shows some 84,000 clones, over 70% of them seen only once. The source was peripheral blood, collected 12 weeks after starting pembrolizumab. These receptors were obtained from an adult with mismatch repair-deficient cancer. Both conserved end residues are part of each CDR3. The D gene is left open where the match is weak. Clone size is shown for a subset of rows, as once, few, many or a class of expanded clone.

j_gene: TRBJ2-7
d_gene: NA
abundance: NA
v_gene: TRBV6-5
CDR3nt: TGTGCCAGCAGGGGCCTACGGGACGGCCAGTACGAGCAGTACTTC
CDR3aa: CASRGLRDGQYEQYF

j_gene: TRBJ2-1
d_gene: NA
abundance: NA
v_gene: TRBV29-1
CDR3nt: TGCAGCGTGACGTTGGCTCGCAATGAGCAGTTCTTC
CDR3aa: CSVTLARNEQFF

j_gene: TRBJ2-1
d_gene: NA
abundance: NA
v_gene: TRBV6-5
CDR3nt: TGTGCCAGCAGTGAATCTGTCGTCAATGAGCAGTTCTTC
CDR3aa: CASSESVVNEQFF

j_gene: TRBJ1-4
d_gene: NA
abundance: NA
v_gene: TRBV18
CDR3nt: TGTGCCAGCTCACCAAGGGCGGGGCATGAAAAACTGTTTTTT
CDR3aa: CASSPRAGHEKLFF

j_gene: TRBJ1-3
d_gene: TRBD1
abundance: NA
v_gene: TRBV7-3
CDR3nt: TGTGCCAGCAGCTTAATGACAGGGGGCGCGGACACCATATATTTT
CDR3aa: CASSLMTGGADTIYF

j_gene: TRBJ2-2
d_gene: NA
abundance: NA
v_gene: TRBV11-3
CDR3nt: TGTGCCAGCAGCTGGCGGTCAAGTAGATGGGACACCGGGGAGCTGTTTTTT
CDR3aa: CASSWRSSRWDTGELFF

j_gene: TRBJ2-7
d_gene: NA
abundance: few
v_gene: TRBV25-1
CDR3nt: TGTGCCAGCAGTGGCGCGCTACCGCCCTACGAGCAGTACTTC
CDR3aa: CASSGALPPYEQYF

j_gene: TRBJ2-1
d_gene: TRBD1
abundance: NA
v_gene: TRBV29-1
CDR3nt: TGCAGCGTTGTTGGGACAGGGGGCAATGAGCAGTTCTTC
CDR3aa: CSVVGTGGNEQFF

j_gene: TRBJ1-3
d_gene: TRBD1
abundance: NA
v_gene: TRBV29-1
CDR3nt: TGCAGCGGTTGGACAGGGGGCTCTGGAAACACCATATATTTT
CDR3aa: CSGWTGGSGNTIYF

j_gene: TRBJ2-5
d_gene: TRBD1
abundance: NA
v_gene: TRBV11-2
CDR3nt: TGTGCCAGCAGCTTACCCCCAGGGGGCGACGGGTCCCAGTACTTC
CDR3aa: CASSLPPGGDGSQYF

j_gene: TRBJ1-2
d_gene: NA
abundance: few
v_gene: TRBV6-6
CDR3nt: TGTGCCAGCAGCCCCGCTTGGGACGGCTACACCTTC
CDR3aa: CASSPAWDGYTF

j_gene: TRBJ2-1
d_gene: TRBD1
abundance: NA
v_gene: TRBV11-2
CDR3nt: TGTGCCAGCAGCTCTCCGACAGGGTTTCCCCCGGAGCAGTTCTTC
CDR3aa: CASSSPTGFPPEQFF

j_gene: TRBJ2-2
d_gene: NA
abundance: NA
v_gene: TRBV4-1
CDR3nt: TGCGCCAGCGCGAGGGGACCCACAACACTTGGCGGGGAGCTGTTTTTT
CDR3aa: CASARGPTTLGGELFF

j_gene: TRBJ1-3
d_gene: NA
abundance: NA
v_gene: TRBV9
CDR3nt: TGTGCCAGCAGCGTAACATCGGGACCAGAGGGAAACACCATATATTTT
CDR3aa: CASSVTSGPEGNTIYF

j_gene: TRBJ2-7
d_gene: NA
abundance: few
v_gene: TRBV6-5
CDR3nt: TGTGCCAGCAGAAGGACAGCCGAGTCCTCCTACGAGCAGTACTTC
CDR3aa: CASRRTAESSYEQYF

j_gene: TRBJ2-1
d_gene: NA
abundance: NA
v_gene: TRBV19
CDR3nt: TGTGCCAGTAGTATGGGGTATGAGCAGTTCTTC
CDR3aa: CASSMGYEQFF

j_gene: TRBJ2-7
d_gene: TRBD2
abundance: NA
v_gene: TRBV5-1
CDR3nt: TGCGCCAGCAGCTTGGCGCTAGCGGGACAAGAGCAGTACTTC
CDR3aa: CASSLALAGQEQYF

j_gene: TRBJ2-3
d_gene: NA
abundance: NA
v_gene: TRBV12-5
CDR3nt: TGTGCTAGTGGTCCAGAAGGGGTAGATACGCAGTATTTT
CDR3aa: CASGPEGVDTQYF

j_gene: TRBJ1-4
d_gene: TRBD1
abundance: NA
v_gene: TRBV5-1
CDR3nt: TGCGCCAGCAGCTACAGGGGTGATGGAACTAATGAAAAACTGTTTTTT
CDR3aa: CASSYRGDGTNEKLFF

j_gene: TRBJ2-7
d_gene: TRBD1
abundance: NA
v_gene: TRBV29-1
CDR3nt: TGCAGCGTGGGGGGTGGGACAGGAGGCTACGAGCAGTACTTC
CDR3aa: CSVGGGTGGYEQYF

j_gene: TRBJ2-6
d_gene: NA
abundance: few
v_gene: TRBV10-3
CDR3nt: TGTGCCATCAGGGACAGACAACCTGGGGCCAACGTCCTGACTTTC
CDR3aa: CAIRDRQPGANVLTF

j_gene: TRBJ2-3
d_gene: TRBD2
abundance: NA
v_gene: TRBV5-6
CDR3nt: TGTGCCAGCAGCATCCAAACTAGCGGATACACAGATACGCAGTATTTT
CDR3aa: CASSIQTSGYTDTQYF

j_gene: TRBJ1-5
d_gene: NA
abundance: NA
v_gene: TRBV2
CDR3nt: TGTGCCAGCAGTTCCTATGGGGGAAGCAATCAGCCCCAGCATTTT
CDR3aa: CASSSYGGSNQPQHF

j_gene: TRBJ2-7
d_gene: TRBD1
abundance: few
v_gene: TRBV7-3
CDR3nt: TGTGCCAGCAGCTTAGGGACAGGACGGTCCTACGAGCAGTACTTC
CDR3aa: CASSLGTGRSYEQYF

j_gene: TRBJ1-5
d_gene: NA
abundance: NA
v_gene: TRBV4-2
CDR3nt: TGTGCCAGCAGCCGCCTAATTGATCAGCCCCAGCATTTT
CDR3aa: CASSRLIDQPQHF

j_gene: TRBJ2-2
d_gene: TRBD2
abundance: many
v_gene: TRBV7-6
CDR3nt: TGTGCCAGCAGCTTCCCGATCGGGCGGGAGATAAAAGGGGACACCGGGGAGCTGTTTTTT
CDR3aa: CASSFPIGREIKGDTGELFF

j_gene: TRBJ2-2
d_gene: TRBD1
abundance: NA
v_gene: TRBV5-1
CDR3nt: TGCGCCAGCACCCTCGGACAGGGGAACACCGGGGAGCTGTTTTTT
CDR3aa: CASTLGQGNTGELFF

j_gene: TRBJ2-7
d_gene: NA
abundance: NA
v_gene: TRBV4-2
CDR3nt: TGTGCCAGCAGCCAAGATTTAGCCCCTATGAACGAGCAGTACTTC
CDR3aa: CASSQDLAPMNEQYF

j_gene: TRBJ1-1
d_gene: NA
abundance: NA
v_gene: TRBV7-8
CDR3nt: TGTGCCAGCAGCTTAGGGCCGAGCGTGGCTGAAGCTTTCTTT
CDR3aa: CASSLGPSVAEAFF

j_gene: TRBJ2-5
d_gene: NA
abundance: NA
v_gene: TRBV5-1
CDR3nt: TGCGCCAGCAGCTTGGTGGGGATAGGCCAAGAGACCCAGTACTTC
CDR3aa: CASSLVGIGQETQYF

j_gene: TRBJ1-5
d_gene: NA
abundance: NA
v_gene: TRBV10-2
CDR3nt: TGCGCCAGCAGTGTAATAGAGGGGAAGAAGCCCCAGCATTTT
CDR3aa: CASSVIEGKKPQHF

j_gene: TRBJ2-1
d_gene: TRBD2
abundance: NA
v_gene: TRBV7-8
CDR3nt: TGTGCCAGCAGCTCCGAGCGGGGGCCTTACAATGAGCAGTTCTTC
CDR3aa: CASSSERGPYNEQFF

j_gene: TRBJ2-1
d_gene: TRBD2
abundance: NA
v_gene: TRBV7-3
CDR3nt: TGTGCCAGCAGCCCGAATGGCGGGAGTAGGGGTGAGCAGTTCTTC
CDR3aa: CASSPNGGSRGEQFF

j_gene: TRBJ1-4
d_gene: NA
abundance: few
v_gene: TRBV2
CDR3nt: TGTGCCAGCCTAGGTATTACCGCAAAACTGTTTTTT
CDR3aa: CASLGITAKLFF

j_gene: TRBJ2-7
d_gene: NA
abundance: NA
v_gene: TRBV21-1
CDR3nt: TGTGCCAGCAGCTCCCCTTTTAGCGGGAGGGCCTGGGTAGGCTACGAGCAGTACTTC
CDR3aa: CASSSPFSGRAWVGYEQYF

j_gene: TRBJ2-1
d_gene: NA
abundance: NA
v_gene: TRBV27
CDR3nt: TGTGCCAGCAGTGATCTGCGCGGTAGCTCCTACAATGAGCAGTTCTTC
CDR3aa: CASSDLRGSSYNEQFF

j_gene: TRBJ2-1
d_gene: NA
abundance: NA
v_gene: TRBV9
CDR3nt: TGTGCCAGCAGCGTAGGGCCAGAGACCTACAATGAGCAGTTCTTC
CDR3aa: CASSVGPETYNEQFF

j_gene: TRBJ1-2
d_gene: NA
abundance: few
v_gene: TRBV21-1
CDR3nt: TGTGCCAGCAGCGAAAGGGCAGTTAACTATGGCTACACCTTC
CDR3aa: CASSERAVNYGYTF

j_gene: TRBJ1-1
d_gene: NA
abundance: NA
v_gene: TRBV7-2
CDR3nt: TGTGCCAGCAGCTTTTACAGGGAATATACTGAAGCTTTCTTT
CDR3aa: CASSFYREYTEAFF

j_gene: TRBJ2-5
d_gene: NA
abundance: NA
v_gene: TRBV30
CDR3nt: TGTGCCTGGAGTGGGGGGTCGCCTGAGACCCAGTACTTC
CDR3aa: CAWSGGSPETQYF

j_gene: TRBJ2-7
d_gene: TRBD2
abundance: NA
v_gene: TRBV5-6
CDR3nt: TGTGCCAGCAGCTTGGAATTAGCGGGAGTCTACGAGCAGTACTTC
CDR3aa: CASSLELAGVYEQYF

j_gene: TRBJ2-3
d_gene: TRBD2
abundance: NA
v_gene: TRBV7-9
CDR3nt: TGTGCCAGCAGATGGACTAGCGGAGTCACAGATACGCAGTATTTT
CDR3aa: CASRWTSGVTDTQYF

j_gene: TRBJ2-1
d_gene: TRBD2
abundance: NA
v_gene: TRBV4-2
CDR3nt: TGTGCCAGCAGCCCCTTGACTAGCGGGAGAAATGAGCAGTTCTTC
CDR3aa: CASSPLTSGRNEQFF

j_gene: TRBJ1-2
d_gene: TRBD1
abundance: NA
v_gene: TRBV28
CDR3nt: TGTGCCAGCAGTTTTAGAGACAGGGGGGTCTCTGGCTACACCTTC
CDR3aa: CASSFRDRGVSGYTF

j_gene: TRBJ2-7
d_gene: NA
abundance: NA
v_gene: TRBV2
CDR3nt: TGTGCCAGCAGTGAGGCCGAGAACGAGCAGTACTTC
CDR3aa: CASSEAENEQYF

j_gene: TRBJ1-2
d_gene: NA
abundance: NA
v_gene: TRBV7-9
CDR3nt: TGTGCCAGCAGCCAAAGGGGGAGGAGTTTCTATGGCTACACCTTC
CDR3aa: CASSQRGRSFYGYTF

j_gene: TRBJ2-1
d_gene: TRBD2
abundance: NA
v_gene: TRBV15
CDR3nt: TGTGCCACCAGCGTAACACCGGGACTAGCGGGAGGGGATGGGTTCTTC
CDR3aa: CATSVTPGLAGGDGFF

j_gene: TRBJ2-2
d_gene: TRBD1
abundance: NA
v_gene: TRBV4-3
CDR3nt: TGCGCCAGCAGCCAAGGACAGGGTAGCACCGGGGAGCTGTTTTTT
CDR3aa: CASSQGQGSTGELFF

j_gene: TRBJ2-5
d_gene: TRBD2
abundance: few
v_gene: TRBV19
CDR3nt: TGTGCCAGTAGACTAGCGGGAGGGCCTGTAACAGAGACCCAGTACTTC
CDR3aa: CASRLAGGPVTETQYF

j_gene: TRBJ1-2
d_gene: NA
abundance: NA
v_gene: TRBV28
CDR3nt: TGTGCCAGCAGTTTACCCTATTCCCCCTATGGCTACACCTTC
CDR3aa: CASSLPYSPYGYTF

j_gene: TRBJ2-5
d_gene: NA
abundance: few
v_gene: TRBV7-9
CDR3nt: TGTGCCAGCAGCCAGGACAGTAGGCGTGAGACCCAGTACTTC
CDR3aa: CASSQDSRRETQYF

j_gene: TRBJ2-2
d_gene: NA
abundance: NA
v_gene: TRBV11-3
CDR3nt: TGTGCCAGCAGCTTAGTCTTTCAATCCCTTTTGAACACCGGGGAGCTGTTTTTT
CDR3aa: CASSLVFQSLLNTGELFF

j_gene: TRBJ1-5
d_gene: NA
abundance: NA
v_gene: TRBV19
CDR3nt: TGTGCCAGTAGTCCACGGACGACTCAGCCCCAGCATTTT
CDR3aa: CASSPRTTQPQHF

j_gene: TRBJ2-3
d_gene: TRBD2
abundance: NA
v_gene: TRBV5-1
CDR3nt: TGCGCCAGCAGCCAGGGGACTAGCGGGAGTTCGTTAGATACGCAGTATTTT
CDR3aa: CASSQGTSGSSLDTQYF

j_gene: TRBJ2-5
d_gene: TRBD2
abundance: NA
v_gene: TRBV5-1
CDR3nt: TGCGCCAGCAGCTCCGGACTAGCGGGAGTTGGCCAAGAGACCCAGTACTTC
CDR3aa: CASSSGLAGVGQETQYF

j_gene: TRBJ1-1
d_gene: NA
abundance: NA
v_gene: TRBV9
CDR3nt: TGTGCCAGCAGCGACAGCGAGAACACTGAAGCTTTCTTT
CDR3aa: CASSDSENTEAFF

j_gene: TRBJ2-6
d_gene: TRBD2
abundance: NA
v_gene: TRBV11-2
CDR3nt: TGTGCCAGCAGCTCGTTAGCGGGAGCCGGGGCCAACGTCCTGACTTTC
CDR3aa: CASSSLAGAGANVLTF